The 12 T cell receptor beta chains below all came from one sample that was sequenced in a study of shared clonotypes between healthy human individuals. Method: immunoSEQ multiplex PCR; TCRdb's copy keeps in-frame clones and lacks some. The sample has around 580,000 clones, roughly 98% seen once; the top ten hold approximately 0.3%. Naive CD8 cells lacked CD45RO and underwent positive selection for CCR7, leaving out terminally differentiated effector memory CD45RA+ cells. Material for sequencing was naive CD8+ T cells sorted from blood. The receptors derive from a man under 40 in good health.

As regards this clone: At the DNA level, this CDR3 is encoded by other sequences in the same sample as well. The chain combines TRBV7-9 with TRBJ2-1; D not resolved. Per the germline V gene, CDR1 is SEHNR and CDR2 is FQNEAQ (reference sequence). This CDR3 is 12 amino acids long. Trimming took off 0 bases at V and 6 bases at J, with 3 bases between the two ends. DNA for the CDR3: TGTGCCAGCAGCTTAGCAAGCAATGAGCAGTTCTTC. It yields the protein CASSLASNEQFF.

The V call is TRBV14, the J call TRBJ1-2; no definite D call. In germline, CDR1 is SGHDN, CDR2 FVKESK. The V end was cut by 5 bases, the J end by 2 bases, with 15 bases between. CDR3 length equals 15 residues. The CDR3 DNA sequence: TGTGCCAGCAGCTCCCTCCGGGCGCGGAACTATGGCTACACCTTC. Protein sequence: CASSSLRARNYGYTF.

The count of this clone is one. The rearrangement uses TRBV27 and TRBJ1-5; D is uncertain. V lost 8 bases and J lost 0, with 14 bases in between. CDR3 length: 15 residues. Germline V gives CDR1 MNHEY, CDR2 SMNVEV (reference sequence). CDR3 protein: CASSVAAHSNQPQHF. CDR3 in DNA: TGTGCCAGCTCAGTGGCAGCCCATAGCAATCAGCCCCAGCATTTT.

This chain connects TRBV27 to TRBJ2-1; 10 bases map to TRBD2. V shed 4 bases, J shed 8 bases, and the junction held 5 bases outside the gene matches. This CDR3 comprises 14 residues. CDR1 and CDR2 from the germline V gene are MNHEY and SMNVEV (reference sequence). The CDR3 spells CASSYSGRGYEQFF. For the CDR3, the DNA is TGTGCCAGCAGTTACAGCGGGAGGGGCTATGAGCAGTTCTTC.

The chain recombines TRBV7-2 with TRBJ2-6; D uncertain. V lost 3 bases and J 2 bases, leaving 8 bases between the germline ends. Germline assignment: CDR1 SGHTA and CDR2 FQGNSA. The CDR3 length is 15 residues. CDR3 nucleotides: TGTGCCAGCAGCTTTTACCCGACTGGGGCCAACGTCCTGACTTTC. It yields the protein CASSFYPTGANVLTF.

The V call is TRBV5-4, the J call TRBJ2-1, with TRBD2 identical over 7 bases. The V and J ends lost 1 base and 5 bases, in that order; junction bases with no gene match: 6. Per germline, CDR1 SGHNT and CDR2 YYREEE (reference sequence). CDR3 length equals 15 residues. Written as DNA, the CDR3 is TGTGCCAGCAGCTTGTCACTAGCGCTAAACAATGAGCAGTTCTTC. Translated, it gives CASSLSLALNNEQFF. The whole variable domain, remainder taken from reference TRBV5-4 and TRBJ2-1, is ETGVTQSPTHLIKTRGQQVTLRCSSQSGHNTVSWYQQALGQGPQFIFQYYREEENGRGNFPPRFSGLQFPNYSSELNVNALELDDSALYLCASSLSLALNNEQFFGPGTRLTVL.

Comment on this clone: In the same sample, other DNA sequences code for this CDR3. The rearrangement joins TRBV7-8 to TRBJ2-7, with 11 bases lining up with TRBD1. V trimming: 4 bases; J trimming: 4 bases; junction bases outside the gene matches: 3. This CDR3 is 14 amino acids long. Germline V gene lookup returns CDR1 SGHVS and CDR2 FQNEAQ. CDR3 DNA: TGTGCCAGCAGCTCGGACAGGGGGCCGTACGAGCAGTACTTC. Its protein is CASSSDRGPYEQYF.

In its sample, this clone was seen once. The CDR3 coding sequence is TGTGCCAGCACCCTAGGGGCGTCGTTGGGCACAGATACGCAGTATTTT. This gives the protein CASTLGASLGTDTQYF. The chain has TRBV9 and TRBJ2-3; perhaps TRBD1 as D (5 bases). V lost 6 bases and J 1 base, leaving 18 bases between the germline ends. Germline V CDR1 and CDR2: SGDLS, YYNGEE. The length of the CDR3 is 16 residues.

This rearrangement joins TRBV7-2 to TRBJ2-7; TRBD1 aligns across 7 bases. Germline lookup yields CDR1 SGHTA and CDR2 FQGNSA. Trimming cost V 1 base and J 2 bases; bases outside gene matches: 8. The CDR3 consists of 16 residues. CDR3 nucleotides: TGTGCCAGCAGCTTAGACACGACAGGGATCCCCTACGAGCAGTACTTC. It codes for CASSLDTTGIPYEQYF.

The rearrangement joins TRBV11-2 to TRBJ2-1, with TRBD2 matching over 9 bases. Looked up from germline, CDR1 is SGHAT and CDR2 is FQNNGV. This CDR3 comprises 17 residues. V gave up 3 bases and J gave up 6 bases; unmatched junction bases: 12. CDR3 bases: TGTGCCAGCAGCTTTGTTTTAGCGGGGGAAAACTCCAATGAGCAGTTCTTC. This gives the protein CASSFVLAGENSNEQFF.

The chain is built from TRBV14 and TRBJ2-1; 7 bases line up with TRBD2. The germline gives CDR1 SGHDN, CDR2 FVKESK. The CDR3 consists of 16 residues. V trimming: 3 bases; J trimming: 4 bases; junction bases outside the gene matches: 9. The CDR3 nucleotides are TGTGCCAGCAGCCATACGGCGGGAGCAAAATACAATGAGCAGTTCTTC. The encoded protein is CASSHTAGAKYNEQFF.

J is TRBJ2-2 and V is TRBV9, with 7 bases fitting TRBD1. V trimming: 0 bases; J trimming: 5 bases; junction bases outside the gene matches: 10. Germline V gives CDR1 SGDLS, CDR2 YYNGEE. The CDR3 extends over 17 amino acids. In DNA, the CDR3 is TGTGCCAGCAGCGTAGCTCTGACAGGGATATCGACCGGGGAGCTGTTTTTT. This encodes CASSVALTGISTGELFF.